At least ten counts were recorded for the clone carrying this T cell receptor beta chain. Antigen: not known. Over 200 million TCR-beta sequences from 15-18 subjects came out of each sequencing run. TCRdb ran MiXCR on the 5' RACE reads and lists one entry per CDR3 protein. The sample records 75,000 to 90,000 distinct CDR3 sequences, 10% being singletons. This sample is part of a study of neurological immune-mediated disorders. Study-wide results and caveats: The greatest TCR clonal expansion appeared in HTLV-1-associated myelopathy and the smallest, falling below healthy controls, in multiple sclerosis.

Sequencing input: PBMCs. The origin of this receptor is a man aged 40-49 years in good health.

The CDR3 region has the DNA TGTGCCAGCAGCCCGGACCTGTGGCTAGACGCATCTAGCACAGATACGCAGTATTTT. The encoded protein is CASSPDLWLDASSTDTQYF. The chain uses TRBV7-2 and TRBJ2-3, with D uncertain. Germline values: CDR1 SGHTA, CDR2 FQGNSA. The CDR3 runs 19 residues. Trimming took off 5 bases at V and 0 bases at J, with 24 bases between the two ends.